This is a list of T cell receptor beta chains from one sample in a study of T cells after yellow fever vaccination. TCRdb reprocessed the 5' RACE reads with MiXCR, giving one entry per CDR3 protein. This table has tens of thousands of distinct CDR3 sequences, just under 8% appearing once. Sequences were derived from CD8+ T cells sorted from PBMCs, sampled on the day of the yellow fever booster vaccination. These receptor sequences come from a man under 40 who received the YFV17D yellow fever vaccine. CDR3s include the opening cysteine and the closing phenylalanine or tryptophan. Each record gives: CDR3 DNA, CDR3 protein, J gene, D gene, V gene, clone size. The D gene is left open where the match is weak. Size is stated for part of the rows, as once, few or many counts, or as a class when the clone is expanded.

TGTGCCAGCAGCTTTCCGAGCGAGGAAGGCACCTACGAGCAGTACTTC,CASSFPSEEGTYEQYF,TRBJ2-7,.,TRBV5-6,few
TGTGCCAGTAGTGGCGGTCCCTCCTACGAGCAGTACTTC,CASSGGPSYEQYF,TRBJ2-7,.,TRBV19,few
TGTGCCAGCAGCTTAGAGTGGGGGATAACCGAATACGAGCAGTACTTC,CASSLEWGITEYEQYF,TRBJ2-7,.,TRBV11-2,few
TGCGCCAGCAGTCCGGAGGGTTTTTCCTTAGCCAAAAACATTCAGTACTTC,CASSPEGFSLAKNIQYF,TRBJ2-4,.,TRBV23-1,few
TGTGCCAGCAGTTTAATTCATAGCGCGGCCTACGAGCAGTACTTC,CASSLIHSAAYEQYF,TRBJ2-7,.,TRBV27,few
TGTGCCAGCAGCCCAACTACGGGACTAAATTTCTACGAGCAGTACTTC,CASSPTTGLNFYEQYF,TRBJ2-7,TRBD2,TRBV7-9,many
TGTGCCAGCAGCTCCTCACGGACAGGGCCGATTAACTACGAGCAGTACTTC,CASSSSRTGPINYEQYF,TRBJ2-7,TRBD1,TRBV7-2,.
TGTGCCAGCAGTTACTGGGAGGGAGTAAACGATGAGCAGTTCTTC,CASSYWEGVNDEQFF,TRBJ2-1,TRBD2,TRBV6-5,.
TGTGCCAGCAGTCCGGGACTAGCGGGAGCAAATGAGCAGTTCTTC,CASSPGLAGANEQFF,TRBJ2-1,TRBD2,TRBV27,few
TGTGCCAGCAGCTCTGCGGGGGGGACAGGGGTCGAGCAGTACTTC,CASSSAGGTGVEQYF,TRBJ2-7,.,TRBV7-2,few
TGCAGTGCTAAGATGATTCTAGGGGGCGGGGGTGAGCAGTTCTTC,CSAKMILGGGGEQFF,TRBJ2-1,.,TRBV20-1,.
TGTGCCAGCATAGGCGAGAGAGATACGCAGTATTTT,CASIGERDTQYF,TRBJ2-3,.,TRBV7-9,few
TGTGCCACCGGAAAGCGGGAAGTAGATACGCAGTATTTT,CATGKREVDTQYF,TRBJ2-3,TRBD2,TRBV24-1,.
TGCAGCGTTGAATCCGATAAGTACACTGAAGCTTTCTTT,CSVESDKYTEAFF,TRBJ1-1,.,TRBV29-1,.
TGCGCCAGCAGCTTGGGGTACTTTAGCTCCTACGAGCAGTACTTC,CASSLGYFSSYEQYF,TRBJ2-7,.,TRBV5-1,few
TGCAGTGCTAGAGATCCCCGGGGAACCTACAATGAGCAGTTCTTC,CSARDPRGTYNEQFF,TRBJ2-1,.,TRBV20-1,many
TGTGCCAGCAGTGAACTAGCTGGAAATGAGCAGTTCTTC,CASSELAGNEQFF,TRBJ2-1,.,TRBV25-1,few
TGTGCCATGAGCCCCCGGGACAGGGGGGCGTTCTTC,CAMSPRDRGAFF,TRBJ2-1,TRBD1,TRBV5-6,.
TGTGCCAGCAGCTTAGCATTTACTAGCGGGGACAATGAGCAGTTCTTC,CASSLAFTSGDNEQFF,TRBJ2-1,TRBD2,TRBV11-1,many
TGCAGTGCTAGAGTGGGCAGGGAGTCTTTCTTT,CSARVGRESFF,TRBJ1-1,.,TRBV20-1,.
TGCAGCGCTGGGTGGACAGGGGAGAAAACCCAGTACTTC,CSAGWTGEKTQYF,TRBJ2-5,TRBD1,TRBV29-1,.
TGTGCCAGCAGTTTGGGGCACTACAATGAGCAGTTCTTC,CASSLGHYNEQFF,TRBJ2-1,.,TRBV27,few
TGTGCCAGCAGTTTCTATTCTAGGAGGGTCTACAATGAGCAGTTCTTC,CASSFYSRRVYNEQFF,TRBJ2-1,.,TRBV28,few
TGCGCCAGCAGCCAAGAAAACAGGGCGTTCAATGGCTACACCTTC,CASSQENRAFNGYTF,TRBJ1-2,.,TRBV4-3,many
TGTGCCAGCTCACCTAGTTTGGGACTTAACACCGGGGAGCTGTTTTTT,CASSPSLGLNTGELFF,TRBJ2-2,.,TRBV18,.
TGTGCCAGCAGTTTCCCCAGGGCTAATGAAAAACTGTTTTTT,CASSFPRANEKLFF,TRBJ1-4,.,TRBV28,few
TGTGCCAGCAAGTGGGACTACGAGCAGTACTTC,CASKWDYEQYF,TRBJ2-7,.,TRBV6-2/TRBV6-3,many
TGCGCCAGCAGCTCATTCTGGGCCAGCAATCAGCCCCAGCATTTT,CASSSFWASNQPQHF,TRBJ1-5,.,TRBV4-3,.
TGTGCCAGCTCACCACCGGCAGGGCGCCCCGCAGGAGATACGCAGTATTTT,CASSPPAGRPAGDTQYF,TRBJ2-3,.,TRBV18,few
TGCGCCAGCAGCATTTATCCTAGCGGAAGCACAGATACGCAGTATTTT,CASSIYPSGSTDTQYF,TRBJ2-3,TRBD2,TRBV5-1,few
TGTGCCATCTCGACTAGCGACTCCTACGAGCAGTACTTC,CAISTSDSYEQYF,TRBJ2-7,TRBD2,TRBV7-8,few
TGCGCCAGCAGCCAAGGCCCAGCCAGCGAGCAGTACTTC,CASSQGPASEQYF,TRBJ2-7,.,TRBV4-1,.